Listed below are T cell receptor beta chains from one sample, sequenced in a study of Graves' ophthalmopathy and Graves' hyperthyroidism. TCRdb re-derived calls from the multiplex PCR reads in MiXCR, one entry per CDR3 protein. The sample records 900,000 to 1,200,000 distinct CDR3 sequences, about 36% being singletons. The source material was peripheral blood or thyroid tissue (not recorded which). These receptors all stem from an adult man with Graves' hyperthyroidism. CDR3s include the opening cysteine and the closing phenylalanine or tryptophan. A D gene is named only where the DNA matches it firmly. For some rows the clone size is stated as once, few or many, or as a class when expanded; others skip it.

>-|-|16|TRBV15|TRBJ2-6
CATSREPPRGANVLTF
TGTGCCACCAGCAGAGAACCCCCCAGAGGGGCCAACGTCCTGACTTTC
>TRBD1|-|17|TRBV10-2|TRBJ2-5
CASSAPGTGGIQETQYF
TGCGCCAGCAGTGCCCCCGGGACAGGGGGAATCCAAGAGACCCAGTACTTC
>TRBD1|-|17|TRBV29-1|TRBJ1-2
CSVEGDRGLNEPYGYTF
TGCAGCGTTGAAGGGGACAGGGGTCTTAACGAGCCCTATGGCTACACCTTC
>-|-|13|TRBV24-1|TRBJ1-5
CATSSGANQPQHF
TGTGCCACCAGTTCAGGGGCGAATCAGCCCCAGCATTTT
>-|-|12|TRBV6-1|TRBJ1-5
CASSEGRSYEHF
TGTGCCAGCAGTGAGGGCAGGAGCTACGAGCATTTT
>TRBD1|-|14|TRBV5-8|TRBJ1-1
CASSFFDRATEAFF
TGTGCCAGCAGCTTTTTTGACAGGGCCACTGAAGCTTTCTTT
>-|many|15|TRBV6-5|TRBJ2-5
CASSPDGLLQETQYF
TGTGCCAGCAGTCCCGACGGACTGTTACAAGAGACCCAGTACTTC
>-|-|17|TRBV7-9|TRBJ1-1
CASSLGVPYGPNTEAFF
TGTGCCAGCAGCTTAGGAGTTCCGTACGGGCCTAACACTGAAGCTTTCTTT
>-|-|15|TRBV5-8|TRBJ2-5
CASDPGAPVQETQYF
TGTGCCAGCGACCCGGGGGCACCAGTACAAGAGACCCAGTACTTC
>TRBD2|-|15|TRBV20-1|TRBJ2-7
CSAREREGIVHEQYF
TGCAGTGCTAGAGAGCGGGAGGGCATAGTCCACGAGCAGTACTTC
>-|many|14|TRBV25-1|TRBJ2-5
CASSEGSPRETQYF
TGTGCCAGCAGTGAAGGGTCTCCTAGAGAGACCCAGTACTTC
>TRBD1|-|16|TRBV5-6|TRBJ1-2
CASSWPPGQGNYGYTF
TGTGCCAGCAGCTGGCCGCCGGGACAGGGGAACTATGGCTACACCTTC
>-|many|15|TRBV20-1|TRBJ2-5
CSARMGRRLEETQYF
TGCAGTGCTAGAATGGGACGGCGCCTTGAAGAGACCCAGTACTTC
>TRBD1|-|16|TRBV29-1|TRBJ1-2
CSVDRTGGTTNYGYTF
TGCAGCGTTGATAGAACAGGGGGGACAACTAACTATGGCTACACCTTC
>-|many|15|TRBV20-1|TRBJ2-2
CSARVGTKNTGELFF
TGCAGTGCTAGAGTGGGGACAAAGAACACCGGGGAGCTGTTTTTT
>-|-|17|TRBV25-1|TRBJ1-1
CASSLSALDRGVTEAFF
TGTGCCAGCAGTTTATCCGCCCTGGATAGGGGAGTTACTGAAGCTTTCTTT
>TRBD1|-|15|TRBV4-3|TRBJ2-7
CASSQGTGGFSEQYF
TGCGCCAGCAGCCAAGGGACAGGGGGCTTTAGCGAGCAGTACTTC
>TRBD2|-|14|TRBV20-1|TRBJ2-7
CSAGRLAGAHEQYF
TGCAGTGCTGGAAGACTAGCGGGAGCCCACGAGCAGTACTTC
>-|-|12|TRBV7-9|TRBJ2-7
CASSLHLGGQYF
TGTGCCAGCAGTTTACATCTTGGAGGACAGTACTTC
>-|few|14|TRBV7-2|TRBJ2-7
CASSQDWENYEQYF
TGTGCCAGCAGCCAAGATTGGGAGAACTACGAGCAGTACTTC
>-|-|14|TRBV5-1|TRBJ2-2
CASSLDSAPGELFF
TGCGCCAGCAGCTTGGATTCTGCCCCCGGGGAGCTGTTTTTT
>-|-|15|TRBV6-6|TRBJ2-7
CASRSQEGYQNEQYF
TGTGCCAGCAGATCCCAAGAAGGGTATCAAAACGAGCAGTACTTC
>-|once|14|TRBV6-2/TRBV6-3|TRBJ1-5
CASRRKTGYQPQHF
TGTGCCAGCAGAAGAAAGACAGGCTATCAGCCCCAGCATTTT
>-|many|15|TRBV15|TRBJ2-7
CATSRDRRDGREQYF
TGTGCCACCAGCAGAGATAGGAGGGATGGCCGCGAGCAGTACTTC
>TRBD1|many|15|TRBV7-8|TRBJ2-5
CASSLPDRERETQYF
TGTGCCAGCAGCTTACCGGACAGGGAAAGAGAGACCCAGTACTTC
>-|few|17|TRBV7-9|TRBJ2-7
CASSLVTWDPEKYEQYF
TGTGCCAGCAGCTTAGTCACTTGGGACCCAGAGAAATACGAGCAGTACTTC